The subject of this entry is one T cell receptor beta chain. The entry originates in a study of blood T cell repertoires in COVID-19. Study context: COVID-19 samples collected from the United States, Italy and Spain covered acute and convalescent phases. The cDNA or gDNA used as material had been derived from T cells, B-cell-depleted T cells, or PBMCs.

Sequenced by immunoSEQ multiplex PCR; TCRdb stores in-frame clones only, minus some. The sample lists under 200,000 clones, 86% occurring once. V lost 6 bases to trimming and J lost 5 bases; unmatched junction nucleotides: 7. This CDR3 is built from 14 residues. The germline gives CDR1 LGHDT, CDR2 YNNKEL (reference sequence). The receptor's source is a woman aged 55-69 years with COVID-19, enrolled during active disease. The V and J genes are TRBV3-1 (or the pseudogene TRBV3-2) and TRBJ2-7, with 10 bases aligning to TRBD2. The sample comprised peripheral blood. CDR3 sequence reads: CASRPSSGRHEQYF. Written as DNA, the CDR3 is TGTGCCAGCAGACCCTCTAGCGGGAGACACGAGCAGTACTTC.